The T cell receptor (beta chain) described here comes from a study of identical twins (dated by TCRdb to about 2016). Describing the broader study: The study deep-sequenced TCR alpha and beta repertoires from monozygotic twins, unrelated adults of various ages and cord blood to test whether fetal clonotypes persist. Replicate twin experiments were performed at different times using different library preparation protocols to rule out contamination.

Results the study describes overall, beyond this receptor: In beta out-of-frame sequences, excess twin sharing was weaker, because having fewer shared sequences lowered the signal-to-noise ratio. Recombination models systematically underestimated out-of-frame TCR alpha sharing in monozygotic twins but agreed with sharing between unrelated individuals. Because the same donors could not be followed over many years, the conclusions relied on cross-sectional statistical analysis. Zero-insertion analyses could be partly confounded by invariant T cells such as MAIT and iNKT, although diverse VJ usage argued against such confounding for most clonotypes. Abundant cord blood beta clonotypes had fewer insertions, young adult naive repertoires showed a similar but weaker trend, and memory repertoires showed no such trend. Compared with coincidental sharing between unrelated individuals, out-of-frame TCR alpha sequences shared between twins had an excess of sequences with low generation probability.

Every donor was a healthy Caucasian. Three pairs of female monozygotic twins, all aged 18 to 29 years, were included in the twin cohort. Peripheral blood mononuclear cells were used as the source from which RNA for TCR libraries was isolated. A word on this clonotype: Its binding antigen is unknown. No qualities accompany the bases; no much larger clone lies one base away.

Libraries were prepared through 5' RACE. The listed sequencing device is Illumina HiSeq 2000. Template switching added a universal primer binding site, and the final cDNA carried a unique molecular identifier that allowed TCR cDNA molecules to be counted accurately. Specific primers in the conserved constant-segment region were used to synthesize first-strand cDNA for TCR alpha and beta chains. Each cDNA library was double barcoded, with a SMART-Mk sample barcode plus Illumina barcodes, to control for contamination. Two successive PCR steps introduced TruSeq adapter sequences along with Illumina sample barcodes. Sequencing of the TCR alpha and beta cDNA libraries was done on the Illumina HiSeq platform using custom primers. The study's processing was this. Raw reads were processed with MiGEC to extract unique molecular identifiers, and MiXCR was used to determine CDR3 positions. For each individual, recombination models were inferred using an EM algorithm with the repgenHMM and IGoR tools. The tcR package in R was used for shared clonotype analysis, with sharing normalized by the product of cloneset sizes. Out-of-frame nonproductive sequences were analyzed to study raw recombination free of thymic and clonal selection effects. Starting from the raw public reads, TCRdb applied fastp trimming at Q25, assembled clones with MiXCR and retained in-frame beta chains. Each CDR3 protein appears once, grouped with its most common genes and DNA. It is TCRdb's table, rather than the study itself, that gives the V and J calls and clone size. In this sample the table shows more than 600,000 distinct CDR3 sequences, roughly 18% of which occur a single time. Roughly 13% of the sample comes from the top ten.

Trimming leaves V shorter by 3 bases and J shorter by 4 bases, with the junction holding 9 bases beyond the gene matches. The CDR3 sequence holds 17 residues, the cysteine and phenylalanine included. Kept here is only the CDR3 DNA, which spans 51 bases and is read in frame from base 1. For CDR1 and CDR2, the germline V gene (reference sequence) lists SEHNR and FQNEAQ. These same records also appear under a second study, on T cells expressing NK-cell markers. Looking at the second paper: TCR beta-chain repertoires were profiled in sorted CD3+CD56+NKG2C+, CD3+CD56+NKG2C- and CD3+CD56-NKG2C+ T-cell subsets from about 8 donors. Among the eight sequenced donors, only one was HCMV-seronegative, while the other seven were HCMV-seropositive. To restrict sorting to alphabetaTCR-expressing T cells, an anti-gammadeltaTCR antibody was added in several experiments. In a handful of donors, the dominant CD3+CD56+NKG2C+ clonotypes were found to rank among the top 10 CD8+ clonotypes and to make up about 1.0-7.5% of CD8+ T cells. Those dominant clonotypes were again the most abundant among CD3+CD56-NKG2C+ cells in several donors, at roughly 28.3-65%. It remained unclear whether the expanded NKG2C-expressing T cell clones were specific for HCMV antigens. All eight donors whose samples were sequenced were randomly selected healthy volunteers, three of them men and five women. HCMV-specific IgG was detected in serum with a commercial ELISA kit to determine HCMV serostatus. Bulk peripheral blood T-cell repertoires were additionally sequenced from unsorted PBMC for about six donors. MIGEC was used to demultiplex reads and group reads by UMI, and MiTCR was used to assemble and quantify clonotypes. To remove erroneous sequences, TCR cDNA sequences were retained only when supported by two or more reads. Downstream repertoire analysis used the tcR package, and clonotypes were matched across fractions by CDR3 nucleotide sequence plus V segment. VDJmatch was used to annotate antigen specificity against VDJdb, with one amino acid substitution allowed in CDR3.

The rearrangement combines TRBV7-9 with TRBJ2-3; 11 middle bases align to TRBD2. The receptor was isolated from a woman under 30 in good health. Sequencing was performed on PBMCs. CDR3 reads: CASSLTSGIGVADTQYF. The DNA is TGTGCCAGCAGCTTGACTAGCGGGATTGGAGTCGCAGATACGCAGTATTTT.